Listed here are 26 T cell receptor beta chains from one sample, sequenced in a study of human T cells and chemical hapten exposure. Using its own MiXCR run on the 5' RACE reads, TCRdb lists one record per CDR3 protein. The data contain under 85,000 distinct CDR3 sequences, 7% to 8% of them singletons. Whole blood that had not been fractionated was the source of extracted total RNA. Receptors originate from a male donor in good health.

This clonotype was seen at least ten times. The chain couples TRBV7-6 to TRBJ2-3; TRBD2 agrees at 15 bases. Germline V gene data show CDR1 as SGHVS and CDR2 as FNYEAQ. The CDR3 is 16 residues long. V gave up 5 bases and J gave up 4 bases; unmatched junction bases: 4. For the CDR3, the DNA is TGTGCCAGCAGCCCAGGACTAGCGGGAGGGCCAGATACGCAGTATTTT. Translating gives CASSPGLAGGPDTQYF.

The CDR3 coding sequence is TGTGCCAGCAGCCCTGCGGGACTAGCGGGTAGCTCCTACGAGCAGTACTTC. It encodes CASSPAGLAGSSYEQYF. The V gene is TRBV3-1, the J gene TRBJ2-7, with TRBD2 identical over 12 bases. Trimming took 4 bases from V and 0 from J; bases not matched to a gene: 7. The CDR3 spans 17 residues. The germline CDR1 and CDR2 sequences are LGHDT and YNNKEL (reference sequence).

The CDR3 loop reads CASSYSKGSEQYF. CDR3 DNA sequence: TGTGCCAGCAGTTACTCGAAGGGGAGCGAGCAGTACTTC. The gene calls are TRBV6-6 and TRBJ2-7; D may be TRBD1 or TRBD2 (5 bases each). V shed 0 bases and J shed 6 bases, with 9 bases lying between them. Germline lookup yields CDR1 MNHNY and CDR2 SVGAGI (reference sequence). The CDR3 is 13 residues long.

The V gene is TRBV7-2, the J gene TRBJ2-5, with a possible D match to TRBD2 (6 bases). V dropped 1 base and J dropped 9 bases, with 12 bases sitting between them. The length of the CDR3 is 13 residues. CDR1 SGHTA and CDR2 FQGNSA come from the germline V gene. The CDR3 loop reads CASSLVGWEAQYF. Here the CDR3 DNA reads TGTGCCAGCAGCTTAGTAGGTTGGGAGGCCCAGTACTTC.

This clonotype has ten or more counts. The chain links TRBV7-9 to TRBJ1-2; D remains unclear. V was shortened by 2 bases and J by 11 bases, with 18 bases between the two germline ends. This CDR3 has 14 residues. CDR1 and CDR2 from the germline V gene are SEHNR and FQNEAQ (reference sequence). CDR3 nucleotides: TGTGCCAGCAGCTTACCATTTATAGAACCGGCTTACACCTTC. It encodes CASSLPFIEPAYTF. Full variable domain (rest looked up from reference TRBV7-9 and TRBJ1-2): DTGVSQNPRHKITKRGQNVTFRCDPISEHNRLYWYRQTLGQGPEFLTYFQNEAQLEKSRLLSDRFSAERPKGSFSTLEIQRTEQGDSAMYLCASSLPFIEPAYTFGSGTRLTVV.

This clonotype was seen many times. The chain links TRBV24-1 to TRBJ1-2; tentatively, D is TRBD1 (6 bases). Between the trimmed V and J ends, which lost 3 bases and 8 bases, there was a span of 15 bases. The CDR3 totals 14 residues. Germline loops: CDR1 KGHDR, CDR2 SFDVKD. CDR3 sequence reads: CATSDSKTGTGYTF. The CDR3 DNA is TGTGCCACCAGTGATAGCAAAACAGGGACCGGCTACACCTTC.

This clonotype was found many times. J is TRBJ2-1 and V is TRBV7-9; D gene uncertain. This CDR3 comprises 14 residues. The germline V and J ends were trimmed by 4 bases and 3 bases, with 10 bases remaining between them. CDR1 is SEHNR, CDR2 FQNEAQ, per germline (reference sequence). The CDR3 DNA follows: TGTGCCAGCAGCTCCTTAGAAAGCTACAATGAGCAGTTCTTC. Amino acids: CASSSLESYNEQFF. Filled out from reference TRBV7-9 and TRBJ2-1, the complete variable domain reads DTGVSQNPRHKITKRGQNVTFRCDPISEHNRLYWYRQTLGQGPEFLTYFQNEAQLEKSRLLSDRFSAERPKGSFSTLEIQRTEQGDSAMYLCASSSLESYNEQFFGPGTRLTVL.

CDR3 in DNA: TGTGCCAGCAGTTCCTCCTTGAATCAGCCCCAGCATTTT. As protein: CASSSSLNQPQHF. The V and J genes are TRBV27 and TRBJ1-5; D gene ambiguous. The germline gives CDR1 MNHEY, CDR2 SMNVEV (reference sequence). Trimming shortened V by 4 bases and J by 4 bases, and 8 bases separated the two germline ends. There are 13 residues in the CDR3.

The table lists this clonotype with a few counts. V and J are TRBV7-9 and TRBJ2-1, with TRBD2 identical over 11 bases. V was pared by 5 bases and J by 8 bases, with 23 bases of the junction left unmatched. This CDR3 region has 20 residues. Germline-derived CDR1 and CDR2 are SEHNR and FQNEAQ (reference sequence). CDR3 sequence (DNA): TGTGCCAGCAGCGCTTCTGCGGGGACAGGGATTAGCGGGAGGGGCGATGAGCAGTTCTTC. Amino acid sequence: CASSASAGTGISGRGDEQFF. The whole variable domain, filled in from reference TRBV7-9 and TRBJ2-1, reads DTGVSQNPRHKITKRGQNVTFRCDPISEHNRLYWYRQTLGQGPEFLTYFQNEAQLEKSRLLSDRFSAERPKGSFSTLEIQRTEQGDSAMYLCASSASAGTGISGRGDEQFFGPGTRLTVL.

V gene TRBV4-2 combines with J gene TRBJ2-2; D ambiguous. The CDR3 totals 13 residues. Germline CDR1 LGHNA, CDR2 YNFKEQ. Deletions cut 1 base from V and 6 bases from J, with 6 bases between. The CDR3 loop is CASSQGVAGELFF. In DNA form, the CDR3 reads TGTGCCAGCAGCCAAGGGGTCGCCGGGGAGCTGTTTTTT.

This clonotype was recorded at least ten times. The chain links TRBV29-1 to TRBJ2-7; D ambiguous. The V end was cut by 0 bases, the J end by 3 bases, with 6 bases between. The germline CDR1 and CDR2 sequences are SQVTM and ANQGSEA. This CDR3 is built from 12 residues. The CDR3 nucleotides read TGCAGCGTTGAAGATAATGACTACGAGCAGTACTTC. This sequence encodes CSVEDNDYEQYF.

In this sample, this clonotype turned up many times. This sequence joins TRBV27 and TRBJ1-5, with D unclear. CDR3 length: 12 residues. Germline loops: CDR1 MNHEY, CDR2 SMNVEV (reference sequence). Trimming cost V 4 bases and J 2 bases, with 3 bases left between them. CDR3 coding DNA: TGTGCCAGCAGTTCGGGCAATCAGCCCCAGCATTTT. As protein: CASSSGNQPQHF.

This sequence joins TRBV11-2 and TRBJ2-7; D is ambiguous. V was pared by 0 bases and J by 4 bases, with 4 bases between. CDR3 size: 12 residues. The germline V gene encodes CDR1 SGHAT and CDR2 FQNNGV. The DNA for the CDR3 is TGTGCCAGCAGCTTAGATCAGTACGAGCAGTACTTC. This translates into CASSLDQYEQYF. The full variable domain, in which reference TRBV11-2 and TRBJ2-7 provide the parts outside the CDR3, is EAGVAQSPRYKIIEKRQSVAFWCNPISGHATLYWYQQILGQGPKLLIQFQNNGVVDDSQLPKDRFSAERLKGVDSTLKIQPAKLEDSAVYLCASSLDQYEQYFGPGTRLTVT.

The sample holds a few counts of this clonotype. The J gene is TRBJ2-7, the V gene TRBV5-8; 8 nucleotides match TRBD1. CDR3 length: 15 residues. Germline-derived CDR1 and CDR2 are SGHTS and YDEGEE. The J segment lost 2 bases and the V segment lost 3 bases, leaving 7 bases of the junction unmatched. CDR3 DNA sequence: TGTGCCAGCAGCTCGGGACAGGTGATGGCCTACGAGCAGTACTTC. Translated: CASSSGQVMAYEQYF.

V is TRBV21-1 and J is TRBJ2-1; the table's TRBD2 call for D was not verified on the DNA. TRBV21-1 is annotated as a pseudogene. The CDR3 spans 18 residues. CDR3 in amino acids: CASSKRTSGRYSYNEQFF. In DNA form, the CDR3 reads TGTGCCAGCAGCAAACGGACTAGCGGGAGGTACTCCTACAATGAGCAGTTCTTC.

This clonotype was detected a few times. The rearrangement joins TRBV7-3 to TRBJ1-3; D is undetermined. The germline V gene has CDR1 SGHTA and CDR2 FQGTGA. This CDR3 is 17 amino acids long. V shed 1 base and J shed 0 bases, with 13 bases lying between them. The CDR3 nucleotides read TGTGCCAGCAGCTTAATCGTCAATTATAACTCTGGAAACACCATATATTTT. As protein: CASSLIVNYNSGNTIYF.

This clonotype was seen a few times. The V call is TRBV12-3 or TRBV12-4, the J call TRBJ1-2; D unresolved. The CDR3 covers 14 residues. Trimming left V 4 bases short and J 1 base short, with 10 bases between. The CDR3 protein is CASSWSYNNYGYTF. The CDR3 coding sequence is TGTGCCAGCAGTTGGAGCTACAATAACTATGGCTACACCTTC.

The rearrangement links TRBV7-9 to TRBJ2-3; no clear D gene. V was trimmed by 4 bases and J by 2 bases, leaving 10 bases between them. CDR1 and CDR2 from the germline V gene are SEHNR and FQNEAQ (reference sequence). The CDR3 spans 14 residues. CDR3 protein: CASSSEHLTDTQYF. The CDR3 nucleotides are TGTGCCAGCAGCTCCGAACACCTCACAGATACGCAGTATTTT.

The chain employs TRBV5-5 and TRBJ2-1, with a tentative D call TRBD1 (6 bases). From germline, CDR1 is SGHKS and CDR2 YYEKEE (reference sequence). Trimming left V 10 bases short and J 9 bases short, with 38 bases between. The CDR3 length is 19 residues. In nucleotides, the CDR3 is TGTGCCGGAGCTCGAGCAGGGGATCTAGAACCCCCTCTTCACACTGAGCAGTTCTTC. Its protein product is CAGARAGDLEPPLHTEQFF.

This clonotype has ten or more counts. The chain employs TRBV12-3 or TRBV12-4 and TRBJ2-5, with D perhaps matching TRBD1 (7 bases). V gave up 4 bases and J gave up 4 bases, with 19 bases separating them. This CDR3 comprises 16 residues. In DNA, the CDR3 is TGTGCCAGCAGTTCTCGGGGCAGGGGGGTCGGAGAGACCCAGTACTTC. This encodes CASSSRGRGVGETQYF.

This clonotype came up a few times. The CDR3 region has the DNA TGCAGCGTTGACTCGACAGGGCAGGGCACTGAAGCTTTCTTT. This encodes CSVDSTGQGTEAFF. This chain uses TRBV29-1 with TRBJ1-1; 7 nucleotides agree with TRBD1. CDR1 and CDR2 from the germline V gene are SQVTM and ANQGSEA. Germline trimming cut 3 bases from V and 4 bases from J; bases unmatched to any gene: 8. The CDR3 is 14 amino acids.

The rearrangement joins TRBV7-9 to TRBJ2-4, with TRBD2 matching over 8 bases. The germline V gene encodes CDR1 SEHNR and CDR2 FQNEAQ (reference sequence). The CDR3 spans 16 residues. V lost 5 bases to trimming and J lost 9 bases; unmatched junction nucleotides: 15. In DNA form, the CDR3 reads TGTGCCAGCAGCCCCACGGGGGGGCTGCAGGGGAGCATTCAGTACTTC. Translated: CASSPTGGLQGSIQYF.

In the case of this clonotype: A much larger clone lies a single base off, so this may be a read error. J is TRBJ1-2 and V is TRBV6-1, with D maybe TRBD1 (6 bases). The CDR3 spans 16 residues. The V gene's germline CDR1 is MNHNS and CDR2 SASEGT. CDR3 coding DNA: TGTGCCACCCATGCGGGGTGGGGGGCAACGGACTATGGCGACACCTTC. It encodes CATHAGWGATDYGDTF.

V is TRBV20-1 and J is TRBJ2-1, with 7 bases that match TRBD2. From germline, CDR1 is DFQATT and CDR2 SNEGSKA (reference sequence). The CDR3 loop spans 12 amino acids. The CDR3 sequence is CSGRDYDNEQFF. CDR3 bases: TGCAGCGGGCGGGACTACGACAATGAGCAGTTCTTC.

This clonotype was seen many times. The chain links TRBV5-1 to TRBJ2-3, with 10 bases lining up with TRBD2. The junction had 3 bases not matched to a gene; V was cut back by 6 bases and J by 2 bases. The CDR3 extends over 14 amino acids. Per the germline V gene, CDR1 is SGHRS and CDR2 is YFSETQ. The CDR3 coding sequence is TGCGCCAGCACTAGCGGGGGCCTCACAGATACGCAGTATTTT. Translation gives CASTSGGLTDTQYF.

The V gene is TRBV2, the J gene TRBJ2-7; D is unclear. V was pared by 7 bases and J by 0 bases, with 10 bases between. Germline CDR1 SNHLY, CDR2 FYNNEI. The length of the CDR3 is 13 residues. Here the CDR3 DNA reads TGTGCCAGCAAGGGTTACAGCTCCTACGAGCAGTACTTC. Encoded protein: CASKGYSSYEQYF.